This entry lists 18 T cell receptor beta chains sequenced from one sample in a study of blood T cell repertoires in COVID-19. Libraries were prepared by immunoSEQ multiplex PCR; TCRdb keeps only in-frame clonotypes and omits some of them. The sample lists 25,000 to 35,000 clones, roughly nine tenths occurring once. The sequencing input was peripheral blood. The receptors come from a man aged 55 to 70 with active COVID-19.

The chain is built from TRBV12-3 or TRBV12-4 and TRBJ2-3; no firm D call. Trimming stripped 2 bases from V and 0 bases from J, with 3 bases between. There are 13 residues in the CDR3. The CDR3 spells CASSLSSTDTQYF. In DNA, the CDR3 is TGTGCCAGCAGTTTATCTAGCACAGATACGCAGTATTTT.

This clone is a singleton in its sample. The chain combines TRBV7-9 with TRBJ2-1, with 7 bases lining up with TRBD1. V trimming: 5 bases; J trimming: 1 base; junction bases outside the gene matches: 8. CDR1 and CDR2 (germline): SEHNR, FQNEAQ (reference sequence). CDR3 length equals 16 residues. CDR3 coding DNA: TGTGCCAGCAGCCCCCGGACAGGAGTTTCCTACAATGAGCAGTTCTTC. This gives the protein CASSPRTGVSYNEQFF.

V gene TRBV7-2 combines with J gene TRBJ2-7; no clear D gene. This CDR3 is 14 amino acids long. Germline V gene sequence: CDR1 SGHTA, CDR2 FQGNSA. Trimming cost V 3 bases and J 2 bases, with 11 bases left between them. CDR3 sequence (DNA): TGTGCCAGCAGCTTGCCAGCGATAACCTACGAGCAGTACTTC. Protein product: CASSLPAITYEQYF.

CDR3 DNA: TGTGCCAGCAGACAGGGAGGGAGCTCTGGGGCCAACGTCCTGACTTTC. Amino acids: CASRQGGSSGANVLTF. This sequence joins TRBV21-1 and TRBJ2-6; the D call TRBD2 from the table was never checked on the DNA. TRBV21-1 is marked as a pseudogene. This CDR3 has 16 residues.

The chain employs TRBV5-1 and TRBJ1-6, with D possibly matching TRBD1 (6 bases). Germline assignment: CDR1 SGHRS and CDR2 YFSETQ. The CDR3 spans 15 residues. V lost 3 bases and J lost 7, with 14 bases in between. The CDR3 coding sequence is TGCGCCAGCAGCTCTACCACAGGGACGAATTCACCCCTCCACTTT. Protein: CASSSTTGTNSPLHF.

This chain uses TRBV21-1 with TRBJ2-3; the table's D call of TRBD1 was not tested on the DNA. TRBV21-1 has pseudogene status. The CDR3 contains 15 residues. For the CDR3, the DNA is TGTGCCAGCAGCCCTCGGACAGGGGTCGCAGATACGCAGTATTTT. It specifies CASSPRTGVADTQYF.

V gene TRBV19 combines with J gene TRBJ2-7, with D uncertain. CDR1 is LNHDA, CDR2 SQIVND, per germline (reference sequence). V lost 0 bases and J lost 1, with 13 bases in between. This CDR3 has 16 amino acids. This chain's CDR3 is CASSIDEVTPSYEQYF. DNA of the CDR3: TGTGCCAGTAGTATAGATGAGGTGACGCCTTCCTACGAGCAGTACTTC.

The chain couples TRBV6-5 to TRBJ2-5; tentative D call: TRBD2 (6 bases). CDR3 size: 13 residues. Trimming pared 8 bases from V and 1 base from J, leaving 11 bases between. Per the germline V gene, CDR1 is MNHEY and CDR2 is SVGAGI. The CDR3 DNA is TGTGCCAGCCTGGGGGGAAGCCAAGAGACCCAGTACTTC. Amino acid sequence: CASLGGSQETQYF.

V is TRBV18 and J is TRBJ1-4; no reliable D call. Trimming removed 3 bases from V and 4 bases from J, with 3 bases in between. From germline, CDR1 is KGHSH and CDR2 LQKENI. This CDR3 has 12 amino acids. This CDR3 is CASSPLNEKLFF. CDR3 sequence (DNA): TGTGCCAGCTCACCTCTTAATGAAAAACTGTTTTTT.

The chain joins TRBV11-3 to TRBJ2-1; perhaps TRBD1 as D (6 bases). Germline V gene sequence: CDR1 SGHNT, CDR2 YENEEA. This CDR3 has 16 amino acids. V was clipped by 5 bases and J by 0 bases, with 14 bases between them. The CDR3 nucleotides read TGTGCCAGCAGCGTTAGAACAGGGAGCTCCTACAATGAGCAGTTCTTC. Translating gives CASSVRTGSSYNEQFF.

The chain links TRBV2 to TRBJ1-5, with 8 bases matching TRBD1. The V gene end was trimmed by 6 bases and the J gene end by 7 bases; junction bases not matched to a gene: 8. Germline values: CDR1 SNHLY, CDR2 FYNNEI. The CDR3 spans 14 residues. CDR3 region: CASRPDRGGQPQHF. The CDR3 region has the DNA TGTGCCAGCAGACCAGACAGGGGAGGACAGCCCCAGCATTTT.

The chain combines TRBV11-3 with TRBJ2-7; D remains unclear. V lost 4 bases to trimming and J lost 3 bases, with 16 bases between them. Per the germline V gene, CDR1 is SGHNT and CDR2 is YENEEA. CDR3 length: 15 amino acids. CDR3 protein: CASSSPWAFSYEQYF. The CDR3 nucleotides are TGTGCCAGCAGCTCGCCTTGGGCCTTTAGCTACGAGCAGTACTTC.

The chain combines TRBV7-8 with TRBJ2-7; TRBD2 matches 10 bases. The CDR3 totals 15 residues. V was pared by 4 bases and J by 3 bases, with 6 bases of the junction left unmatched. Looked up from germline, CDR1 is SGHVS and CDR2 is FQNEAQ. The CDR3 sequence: CASSSQGLAVYEQYF. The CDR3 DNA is TGTGCCAGCAGCTCCCAAGGACTAGCGGTCTACGAGCAGTACTTC. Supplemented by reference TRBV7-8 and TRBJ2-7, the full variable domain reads GAGVSQSPRYKVAKRGQDVALRCDPISGHVSLFWYQQALGQGPEFLTYFQNEAQLDKSGLPSDRFFAERPEGSVSTLKIQRTQQEDSAVYLCASSSQGLAVYEQYFGPGTRLTVT.

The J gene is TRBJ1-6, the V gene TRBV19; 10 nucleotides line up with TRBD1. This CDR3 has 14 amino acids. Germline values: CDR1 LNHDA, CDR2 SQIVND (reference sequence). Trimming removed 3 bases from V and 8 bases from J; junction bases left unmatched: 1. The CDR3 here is CASSIGTGDSPLHF. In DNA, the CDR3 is TGTGCCAGTAGTATTGGGACAGGGGATTCACCCCTCCACTTT.

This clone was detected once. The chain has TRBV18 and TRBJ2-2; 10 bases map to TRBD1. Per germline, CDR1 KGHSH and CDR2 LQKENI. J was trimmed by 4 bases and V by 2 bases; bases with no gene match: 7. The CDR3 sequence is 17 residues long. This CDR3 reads CASSPETGGAGTGELFF. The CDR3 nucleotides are TGTGCCAGCTCACCAGAGACAGGGGGCGCGGGCACCGGGGAGCTGTTTTTT.

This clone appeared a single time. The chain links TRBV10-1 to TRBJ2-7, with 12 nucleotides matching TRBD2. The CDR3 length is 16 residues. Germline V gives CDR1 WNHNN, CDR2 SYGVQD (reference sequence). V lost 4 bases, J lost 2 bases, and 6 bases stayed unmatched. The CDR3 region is CASSGLAGALPYEQYF. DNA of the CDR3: TGCGCCAGCAGTGGACTAGCGGGGGCCCTGCCCTACGAGCAGTACTTC.

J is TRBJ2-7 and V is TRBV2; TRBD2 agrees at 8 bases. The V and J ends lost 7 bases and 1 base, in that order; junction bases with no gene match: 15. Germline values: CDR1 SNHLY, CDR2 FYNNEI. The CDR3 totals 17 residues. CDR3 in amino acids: CASKEGFGGGKSYEQYF. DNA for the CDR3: TGTGCCAGCAAGGAGGGGTTCGGCGGGGGGAAATCCTACGAGCAGTACTTC.

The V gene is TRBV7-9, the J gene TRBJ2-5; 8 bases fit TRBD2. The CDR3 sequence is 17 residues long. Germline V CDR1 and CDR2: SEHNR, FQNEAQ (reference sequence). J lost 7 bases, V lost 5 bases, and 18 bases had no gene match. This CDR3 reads CASSPKPGTRGPVTQYF. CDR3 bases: TGTGCCAGCAGCCCAAAGCCCGGGACTAGGGGCCCGGTGACCCAGTACTTC.